These T cell receptor beta chains were read from a single sample in a study of siplizumab effects on memory and regulatory T cells. Sequencing was performed with immunoSEQ multiplex PCR; in TCRdb, only in-frame clones are kept and a portion is missing. The sample carries about 100,000 clones, about 90% recorded once. Sequencing was done on a sample of CD4+ T cells sorted from blood. These receptors were collected from a human donor in good health. Each CDR3 is given with its conserved first and last residue. The D gene is left open where the match is weak. Clone size is stated in some rows and not others, as once, few, many or a class when expanded.

v_gene	abundance	j_gene	d_gene	CDR3aa	CDR3nt
TRBV18	-	TRBJ1-4	TRBD1	CASSPLDRTPEEKLFF	TGTGCCAGCTCACCGCTGGACAGGACCCCAGAAGAAAAACTGTTTTTT
TRBV6-6	-	TRBJ2-4	-	CASSYSIVRDKNIQYF	TGTGCCAGCAGTTACTCGATAGTAAGGGATAAAAACATTCAGTACTTC
TRBV5-6	-	TRBJ1-1	TRBD1	CASSDKTGVTEAFF	TGTGCCAGCAGCGATAAAACAGGGGTGACTGAAGCTTTCTTT
TRBV30	-	TRBJ1-2	TRBD1	CAWIPGQAPELKGYTF	TGTGCCTGGATCCCGGGACAGGCCCCAGAACTCAAGGGCTACACCTTC
TRBV6-1	-	TRBJ2-2	-	CASYKTPSNTGELFF	TGTGCCAGCTATAAGACACCATCGAACACCGGGGAGCTGTTTTTT
TRBV6-6	-	TRBJ2-1	-	CASSYEGVSAGQFF	TGTGCCAGCAGTTACGAGGGTGTTTCCGCTGGGCAGTTCTTC
TRBV7-3	-	TRBJ2-3	-	CASSLTGRSFGDTQYF	TGTGCCAGCAGCTTAACAGGGCGCTCTTTCGGGGATACGCAGTATTTT
TRBV27	-	TRBJ2-7	TRBD2	CASSPRVSGRSSEQYF	TGTGCCAGCAGTCCGCGCGTCAGCGGGAGGTCCTCCGAGCAGTACTTC
TRBV7-3	-	TRBJ2-3	-	CASSPLLPGDTQYF	TGTGCCAGCAGCCCCCTATTGCCGGGAGATACGCAGTATTTT
TRBV6-5	-	TRBJ1-4	-	CASSPSGGTNEKLFF	TGTGCCAGCAGCCCCTCGGGAGGGACTAATGAAAAACTGTTTTTT
TRBV7-9	once	TRBJ1-1	-	CASSSGAGLAFF	TGTGCCAGCAGCTCAGGGGCCGGTTTAGCTTTCTTT
TRBV2	-	TRBJ1-1	-	CASQITNTEAFF	TGTGCCAGCCAGATTACGAACACTGAAGCTTTCTTT
TRBV2	-	TRBJ1-5	TRBD1	CASSGDRRNQPQHF	TGTGCCAGCAGTGGGGACAGGCGCAATCAGCCCCAGCATTTT
TRBV28	-	TRBJ1-3	-	CASSYRVEGGNTIYF	TGTGCCAGCAGTTACAGGGTGGAGGGGGGAAACACCATATATTTT
TRBV9	-	TRBJ2-6	-	CASSPQAGSGANVLTF	TGTGCCAGCAGCCCACAGGCGGGCTCTGGGGCCAACGTCCTGACTTTC
TRBV6-6	once	TRBJ2-7	TRBD1	CASRRQGHYEQYF	TGTGCCAGCAGGCGACAGGGACACTACGAGCAGTACTTC
TRBV5-1	-	TRBJ1-2	-	CASQRDNNYGYTF	TGCGCCAGCCAACGGGACAACAACTATGGCTACACCTTC
TRBV18	-	TRBJ1-4	TRBD1	CASSRDRGTTNEKLFF	TGTGCCAGCTCACGGGACAGGGGAACAACTAATGAAAAACTGTTTTTT
TRBV10-3	-	TRBJ2-3	-	CAIGQSGKRDTQYF	TGTGCCATCGGCCAATCGGGGAAAAGAGATACGCAGTATTTT
TRBV7-3	-	TRBJ2-1	-	CASSLIGNNEQFF	TGTGCCAGCAGCTTAATTGGTAACAATGAGCAGTTCTTC
TRBV7-9	-	TRBJ1-2	TRBD1	CASSPRTGGGYTF	TGTGCCAGCAGCCCAAGGACAGGAGGTGGCTACACCTTC
TRBV25-1	-	TRBJ1-6	-	CASSESEVWNSPLHF	TGTGCCAGCAGTGAATCGGAGGTATGGAATTCACCCCTCCACTTT
TRBV19	-	TRBJ2-3	TRBD2	CASRPAGRGTDTQYF	TGTGCCAGTAGACCTGCGGGGAGGGGCACAGATACGCAGTATTTT
TRBV6-5	-	TRBJ2-2	TRBD1	CASKSPTGEAGELFF	TGTGCCAGCAAATCCCCAACAGGGGAAGCCGGGGAGCTGTTTTTT
TRBV5-1	-	TRBJ2-1	-	CASSFRESYNEQFF	TGCGCCAGCAGCTTTCGGGAGTCCTACAATGAGCAGTTCTTC